A selection of T cell receptor beta chains follows, all from one sample in a study of blood T cell repertoires in COVID-19. Profiling relied on immunoSEQ multiplex PCR, and the TCRdb table lists in-frame clones only, not all of them. Of approximately 330,000 clones in the sample, roughly 89% were seen once. The material sequenced was peripheral blood. All receptors come from a man in his thirties or forties with COVID-19, enrolled during active disease. Each CDR3 is given with its conserved first and last residue. The order of the fields is D gene, J gene, clone size, V gene, CDR3 DNA, CDR3 protein. The D gene is left open where the match is weak. The size field is filled for only some rows; it gives once, few, many or a size class.

d_call: TRBD2; j_call: TRBJ2-2; clone_size: .; v_call: TRBV7-2; cdr3_nt: TGTGCCAGCAGCGGTACTAGCGGGAGCGCCCCCGGGGAGCTGTTTTTT; cdr3_aa: CASSGTSGSAPGELFF
d_call: .; j_call: TRBJ2-3; clone_size: once; v_call: TRBV19; cdr3_nt: TGTGCCAGTAGTATAGCCCCTCTCAGGGCCTGGGGCAGCACAGATACGCAGTATTTT; cdr3_aa: CASSIAPLRAWGSTDTQYF
d_call: .; j_call: TRBJ1-1; clone_size: .; v_call: TRBV24-1; cdr3_nt: TGTGCCACCAGTGGCGGGGTGAACACTGAAGCTTTCTTT; cdr3_aa: CATSGGVNTEAFF
d_call: TRBD2; j_call: TRBJ2-1; clone_size: .; v_call: TRBV7-9; cdr3_nt: TGTGCCAGCGTAGCGGGAGAAGGAACCTACAATGAGCAGTTCTTC; cdr3_aa: CASVAGEGTYNEQFF
d_call: TRBD2; j_call: TRBJ2-1; clone_size: .; v_call: TRBV6-1; cdr3_nt: TGTGCCAGCAGTGAAGGACTAGCGGGAGGTCCCTACAATGAGCAGTTCTTC; cdr3_aa: CASSEGLAGGPYNEQFF
d_call: .; j_call: TRBJ1-2; clone_size: once; v_call: TRBV7-2; cdr3_nt: TGTGCCAGCAGCCGGACGGGACAAAGCTATGGCTACACCTTC; cdr3_aa: CASSRTGQSYGYTF
d_call: TRBD1; j_call: TRBJ2-7; clone_size: .; v_call: TRBV11-1; cdr3_nt: TGTGCCAGCAGCTTAGGACAGGGAAACTACGAGCAGTACTTC; cdr3_aa: CASSLGQGNYEQYF
d_call: TRBD1; j_call: TRBJ1-1; clone_size: .; v_call: TRBV18; cdr3_nt: TGTGCCAGCTCACCACGGGACAGGGGTGCCAACACTGAAGCTTTCTTT; cdr3_aa: CASSPRDRGANTEAFF
d_call: .; j_call: TRBJ1-3; clone_size: .; v_call: TRBV5-1; cdr3_nt: TGCGCCAGCAGCTTGTCGGGTTCCTCCTCTGGAAACACCATATATTTT; cdr3_aa: CASSLSGSSSGNTIYF
d_call: .; j_call: TRBJ2-3; clone_size: .; v_call: TRBV7-2; cdr3_nt: TGTGCCAGCAGCTCGGACTGGGGATCAGATACGCAGTATTTT; cdr3_aa: CASSSDWGSDTQYF
d_call: .; j_call: TRBJ1-2; clone_size: .; v_call: TRBV6-5; cdr3_nt: TGTGCCAGCAGTTACACCCGGAACTATGGCTACACCTTC; cdr3_aa: CASSYTRNYGYTF
d_call: TRBD1; j_call: TRBJ1-4; clone_size: .; v_call: TRBV10-2; cdr3_nt: TGCGCCAGCAGTGAGTTCCGGGACAGGGTCGAAAAACTGTTTTTT; cdr3_aa: CASSEFRDRVEKLFF
d_call: .; j_call: TRBJ1-5; clone_size: .; v_call: TRBV6-2/TRBV6-3; cdr3_nt: TGTGCCAGCAGTTCCTACTTTAGCAATCAGCCCCAGCATTTT; cdr3_aa: CASSSYFSNQPQHF
d_call: .; j_call: TRBJ1-2; clone_size: .; v_call: TRBV5-5; cdr3_nt: TGTGCCAGCAGGGGGGCCTCTAACTATGGCTACACCTTC; cdr3_aa: CASRGASNYGYTF
d_call: .; j_call: TRBJ1-4; clone_size: .; v_call: TRBV28; cdr3_nt: TGTGCCAGCAGTCTAGTAGGGGGGGCGGAAGAAAAACTGTTTTTT; cdr3_aa: CASSLVGGAEEKLFF
d_call: .; j_call: TRBJ1-6; clone_size: .; v_call: TRBV3-1/TRBV3-2; cdr3_nt: TGTGCCAGCAGCCAATTCGTGTCCCTCTCCTATAATTCACCCCTCCACTTT; cdr3_aa: CASSQFVSLSYNSPLHF
d_call: .; j_call: TRBJ2-3; clone_size: once; v_call: TRBV7-2; cdr3_nt: TGTGCCAGCAGCTCGCCAACTAGTTCGTTAGATACGCAGTATTTT; cdr3_aa: CASSSPTSSLDTQYF
d_call: .; j_call: TRBJ2-4; clone_size: once; v_call: TRBV4-1; cdr3_nt: TGCGCCAGCAGCCAAGATGGGGGGAAGTCTCTAGCCAAAAACATTCAGTACTTC; cdr3_aa: CASSQDGGKSLAKNIQYF
d_call: .; j_call: TRBJ1-6; clone_size: .; v_call: TRBV7-2; cdr3_nt: TGTGCCAGCAGCTTATGGAGGGCGCCTAATTCACCCCTCCACTTT; cdr3_aa: CASSLWRAPNSPLHF
d_call: .; j_call: TRBJ1-5; clone_size: .; v_call: TRBV18; cdr3_nt: TGTGCCAGCTCACCGGGGCAGACTAATCAGCCCCAGCATTTT; cdr3_aa: CASSPGQTNQPQHF
d_call: .; j_call: TRBJ2-7; clone_size: .; v_call: TRBV5-3; cdr3_nt: TGTGCCAGAAGCTTATACTACGAGCAGTACTTC; cdr3_aa: CARSLYYEQYF
d_call: TRBD2; j_call: TRBJ2-3; clone_size: .; v_call: TRBV20-1; cdr3_nt: TGCAGTGCTAGTCTGTGGGGAGGGGCAGATACGCAGTATTTT; cdr3_aa: CSASLWGGADTQYF
d_call: .; j_call: TRBJ2-2; clone_size: .; v_call: TRBV5-5; cdr3_nt: TGTGCCAGCAGCTCAGCGAACACCGGGGAGCTGTTTTTT; cdr3_aa: CASSSANTGELFF
d_call: .; j_call: TRBJ2-1; clone_size: .; v_call: TRBV3-1/TRBV3-2; cdr3_nt: TGTGCCAGCAGCCAAGCAGAGGTTCAGCAGTTCTTC; cdr3_aa: CASSQAEVQQFF
d_call: .; j_call: TRBJ2-5; clone_size: .; v_call: TRBV7-2; cdr3_nt: TGTGCCAGCAGCTTAGCCAGGGGAGAGACCCAGTACTTC; cdr3_aa: CASSLARGETQYF
d_call: TRBD2; j_call: TRBJ2-7; clone_size: .; v_call: TRBV4-2; cdr3_nt: TGTGCCAGCAGCCAAGAAGGGGGCGGGAGGGCCTACGAGCAGTACTTC; cdr3_aa: CASSQEGGGRAYEQYF
d_call: .; j_call: TRBJ2-4; clone_size: .; v_call: TRBV6-2/TRBV6-3; cdr3_nt: TGTGCCAGCAGTTACACGGGTTGGAACATTCAGTACTTC; cdr3_aa: CASSYTGWNIQYF
d_call: .; j_call: TRBJ1-2; clone_size: .; v_call: TRBV7-2; cdr3_nt: TGTGCCAGCAGCTTATATCTGGGGGCGAACTATGGCTACACCTTC; cdr3_aa: CASSLYLGANYGYTF
d_call: TRBD2; j_call: TRBJ2-7; clone_size: .; v_call: TRBV15; cdr3_nt: TGTGCCACCAGCAGGCTAGCGGGCTACGAGCAGTACTTC; cdr3_aa: CATSRLAGYEQYF
d_call: TRBD1; j_call: TRBJ2-2; clone_size: .; v_call: TRBV5-6; cdr3_nt: TGTGCCAGCAGCCCAGACAGGGGAAACACCGGGGAGCTGTTTTTT; cdr3_aa: CASSPDRGNTGELFF
d_call: TRBD1; j_call: TRBJ2-5; clone_size: .; v_call: TRBV5-1; cdr3_nt: TGCGCCAGCAGCTTGGGGGACAGGGCCCAAGAGACCCAGTACTTC; cdr3_aa: CASSLGDRAQETQYF
d_call: TRBD1; j_call: TRBJ2-3; clone_size: .; v_call: TRBV24-1; cdr3_nt: TGTGCCACCAGTTCCTCTTATGGACAGGCCTATAGCACAGATACGCAGTATTTT; cdr3_aa: CATSSSYGQAYSTDTQYF
d_call: .; j_call: TRBJ1-3; clone_size: once; v_call: TRBV30; cdr3_nt: TGTGCCTGGAGTGTGGCCCGACAGTCTGGAAACACCATATATTTT; cdr3_aa: CAWSVARQSGNTIYF
d_call: .; j_call: TRBJ1-1; clone_size: .; v_call: TRBV15; cdr3_nt: TGTGCCACCAGCCGCAGGCGGAACACTGAAGCTTTCTTT; cdr3_aa: CATSRRRNTEAFF
d_call: .; j_call: TRBJ1-2; clone_size: .; v_call: TRBV19; cdr3_nt: TGTGCCAGTGGATCAAGCCCGATCGGGGGGGGCTACACCTTC; cdr3_aa: CASGSSPIGGGYTF
d_call: TRBD1; j_call: TRBJ2-1; clone_size: .; v_call: TRBV18; cdr3_nt: TGTGCCAGCTCACCATTAACAGGGGGTGGCTACAATGAGCAGTTCTTC; cdr3_aa: CASSPLTGGGYNEQFF
d_call: TRBD1; j_call: TRBJ1-6; clone_size: once; v_call: TRBV12-5; cdr3_nt: TGTGCTAGTGGTTTGGGGGTTAGGGACAGATTTAATTCACCCCTCCACTTT; cdr3_aa: CASGLGVRDRFNSPLHF
d_call: .; j_call: TRBJ2-2; clone_size: .; v_call: TRBV29-1; cdr3_nt: TGCAGCGTCTGGGGGGACACCGGGGAGCTGTTTTTT; cdr3_aa: CSVWGDTGELFF
d_call: .; j_call: TRBJ2-2; clone_size: .; v_call: TRBV4-3; cdr3_nt: TGCGCCAGCAGCCAAGATATCGCAGGGACGAACACCGGGGAGCTGTTTTTT; cdr3_aa: CASSQDIAGTNTGELFF
d_call: .; j_call: TRBJ2-4; clone_size: .; v_call: TRBV7-9; cdr3_nt: TGTGCCAGCAGCTTAGGAGTAGCCAAAAACATTCAGTACTTC; cdr3_aa: CASSLGVAKNIQYF
d_call: TRBD1; j_call: TRBJ2-3; clone_size: .; v_call: TRBV5-4; cdr3_nt: TGTGCCAGCAGCTCGCAGGACAGGGGGGGTTATACGCAGTATTTT; cdr3_aa: CASSSQDRGGYTQYF
d_call: .; j_call: TRBJ1-4; clone_size: .; v_call: TRBV2; cdr3_nt: TGTGCCACCTCGAACGGACAGCTTAATGAAAAACTGTTTTTT; cdr3_aa: CATSNGQLNEKLFF
d_call: .; j_call: TRBJ2-7; clone_size: once; v_call: TRBV7-2; cdr3_nt: TGTGCCAGCAGCCCAAACCCTAACTACGAGCAGTACTTC; cdr3_aa: CASSPNPNYEQYF
d_call: TRBD2; j_call: TRBJ2-3; clone_size: .; v_call: TRBV13; cdr3_nt: TGTGCCAGCAGCTTGGGTAGCGGGCGCACAGATACGCAGTATTTT; cdr3_aa: CASSLGSGRTDTQYF
d_call: .; j_call: TRBJ1-4; clone_size: .; v_call: TRBV7-9; cdr3_nt: TGTGCCAGCAGCTTAGTTTGGACTGATCCGGGTAATGAAAAACTGTTTTTT; cdr3_aa: CASSLVWTDPGNEKLFF
d_call: TRBD2; j_call: TRBJ2-1; clone_size: .; v_call: TRBV7-9; cdr3_nt: TGTGCCAGCAGCCCCATTACAGGTGGGGGAGGGGAGAATGAGCAGTTCTTC; cdr3_aa: CASSPITGGGGENEQFF
d_call: .; j_call: TRBJ1-5; clone_size: .; v_call: TRBV21-1; cdr3_nt: TGTGCCAGCAGCGTAGAATATAGCAATCAGCCCCAGCATTTT; cdr3_aa: CASSVEYSNQPQHF
d_call: TRBD1; j_call: TRBJ1-4; clone_size: once; v_call: TRBV19; cdr3_nt: TGTGCCAGTTCCCCGGGACAGGGGGTTAGAATTGCTGAAAAACTGTTTTTT; cdr3_aa: CASSPGQGVRIAEKLFF
d_call: .; j_call: TRBJ1-1; clone_size: few; v_call: TRBV11-3; cdr3_nt: TGTGCCAGCAGCTTAGGCGGACAGGAAGCTTTCTTT; cdr3_aa: CASSLGGQEAFF
d_call: TRBD2; j_call: TRBJ2-3; clone_size: .; v_call: TRBV7-2; cdr3_nt: TGTGCCAGCAGCCAAGGACGGCCGGGAGGGTATGGTGGAGATACGCAGTATTTT; cdr3_aa: CASSQGRPGGYGGDTQYF
d_call: TRBD2; j_call: TRBJ2-1; clone_size: .; v_call: TRBV9; cdr3_nt: TGTGCCAGCAGCGTTAGCGGGAGGGCCGCCAATGAGCAGTTCTTC; cdr3_aa: CASSVSGRAANEQFF
d_call: TRBD2; j_call: TRBJ2-3; clone_size: once; v_call: TRBV11-2; cdr3_nt: TGTGCCAGCAGCCCCCCAAGCGGGGGGGCCCCTGATACGCAGTATTTT; cdr3_aa: CASSPPSGGAPDTQYF
d_call: TRBD1; j_call: TRBJ1-6; clone_size: .; v_call: TRBV7-9; cdr3_nt: TGTGCCAGCAGCTATGGGACAGATAATTCACCCCTCCACTTT; cdr3_aa: CASSYGTDNSPLHF
d_call: .; j_call: TRBJ2-3; clone_size: few; v_call: TRBV18; cdr3_nt: TGTGCCAGCTCACTTTTGGGGGAGGGCACAGATACGCAGTATTTT; cdr3_aa: CASSLLGEGTDTQYF
d_call: .; j_call: TRBJ2-1; clone_size: few; v_call: TRBV7-3; cdr3_nt: TGTGCCAGCAGCTTAACCCCCCAGGGAACCTCCTACAATGAGCAGTTCTTC; cdr3_aa: CASSLTPQGTSYNEQFF